Below are 24 T cell receptor beta chains sequenced from a single sample in a study of human T cells and chemical hapten exposure. Each CDR3 protein is one row after TCRdb ran MiXCR on the RACE reads. The table lists roughly 92,000 distinct CDR3 sequences, roughly an eighth of them singletons, with 3% to 4% in the top ten. Time point specified: patch test 2, 6 weeks after DPC sensitization. Sample treatment: therapeutic diphenylcyclopropenone sensitization with weekly scalp DPC. Sequenced here: whole blood, sampled in connection with sensitization to the hapten diphenylcyclopropenone (DPC). The source of these receptors is a woman in her thirties or forties with alopecia areata. Some clones in this sample may be carry-over from other donors' samples.

This clonotype has more than one count but fewer than ten. V gene TRBV6-5 combines with J gene TRBJ2-3; 7 nucleotides match TRBD2. The junction had 1 base not matched to a gene; V was cut back by 4 bases and J by 9 bases. CDR3 length: 11 amino acids. Germline V CDR1 and CDR2: MNHEY, SVGAGI. DNA for the CDR3: TGTGCCAGCAGTTCTAGCGGCACGCAGTATTTT. Its protein product is CASSSSGTQYF.

There are a few counts of this clonotype. In DNA form, the CDR3 reads TGTGCCAGCAGCTTAGTCGCGGCCTACGAGCAGTACTTC. Amino acid sequence: CASSLVAAYEQYF. The V call is TRBV7-8, the J call TRBJ2-7; D unclear. CDR3 length: 13 amino acids. Germline-derived CDR1 and CDR2 are SGHVS and FQNEAQ. Trimming took 1 base from V and 2 from J, leaving 6 bases between them.

This clonotype was picked up many times. The genes are TRBV27 and TRBJ2-3; 8 positions agree with TRBD2. The ends lost 9 bases at V and 2 bases at J; junction bases unmatched: 19. CDR3 length: 18 amino acids. Germline loops: CDR1 MNHEY, CDR2 SMNVEV (reference sequence). The CDR3 nucleotides read TGTGCCAGAGGGGGGACTAGGAAGGGAGAGTGGAACACAGATACGCAGTATTTT. Amino acid sequence: CARGGTRKGEWNTDTQYF.

This clonotype turned up a few times. A read error may account for a junction end that differs from germline. The chain is built from TRBV20-1 and TRBJ1-5; 7 nucleotides align to TRBD1. This CDR3 is 13 amino acids long. Germline assignment: CDR1 DFQATT and CDR2 SNEGSKA (reference sequence). For the CDR3, the DNA is TGCAGTGCTGGAGACAGGGATGATCAGCCCCAGCATTTT. Translation: CSAGDRDDQPQHF.

This clonotype was recorded at least ten times. The chain is built from TRBV19 and TRBJ2-1, with 7 bases fitting TRBD2. Germline V gene data show CDR1 as LNHDA and CDR2 as SQIVND (reference sequence). CDR3 length equals 13 residues. The J segment lost 12 bases and the V segment lost 4 bases, leaving 9 bases of the junction unmatched. CDR3 nucleotide sequence: TGTGCCAGTAGTACTCAAGCGGGGACCTCGCAGTTCTTC. Protein product: CASSTQAGTSQFF. Drawing the rest from reference TRBV19 and TRBJ2-1, the complete variable domain is DGGITQSPKYLFRKEGQNVTLSCEQNLNHDAMYWYRQDPGQGLRLIYYSQIVNDFQKGDIAEGYSVSREKKESFPLTVTSAQKNPTAFYLCASSTQAGTSQFFGPGTRLTVL.

There are a few counts of this clonotype. V gene TRBV28 combines with J gene TRBJ1-1; possibly TRBD1 for D (6 bases). Germline CDR1 reads MDHEN; CDR2 reads SYDVKM. This CDR3 contains 14 residues. The V end was cut by 0 bases, the J end by 1 base, with 6 bases between. Here the CDR3 DNA reads TGTGCCAGCAGTTTATGGGACAGGAACACTGAAGCTTTCTTT. Amino acid sequence: CASSLWDRNTEAFF.

V is TRBV12-3 or TRBV12-4 and J is TRBJ2-7; no firm D call. V was pared by 5 bases and J by 3 bases, with 8 bases between. This CDR3 region has 12 residues. The CDR3 DNA reads as TGTGCCAGCAGTCAAGTTGTCTACGAGCAGTACTTC. Protein product: CASSQVVYEQYF.

This clonotype has only a few counts. Just one base apart from a much larger clone, this may be a read error. The chain combines TRBV7-3 with TRBJ2-5; 11 bases agree with TRBD1. The CDR3 spans 14 residues. V lost 4 bases to trimming and J lost 7 bases; unmatched junction nucleotides: 5. CDR1 is SGHTA and CDR2 is FQGTGA in the germline V gene. The CDR3 nucleotides read TGTGCCAGCAGCTCGGACAGGGGGCTGGGGACCCAGTACTTC. Encoded protein: CASSSDRGLGTQYF.

The chain combines TRBV5-1 with TRBJ1-1; TRBD1 is a possible D gene (6 bases). This CDR3 is built from 14 residues. Germline V CDR1 and CDR2: SGHRS, YFSETQ. V lost 4 bases to trimming and J lost 3 bases, with 13 bases between them. The CDR3 region is CASSAQRGDTEAFF. CDR3 nucleotides: TGCGCCAGCAGCGCCCAGAGGGGGGACACTGAAGCTTTCTTT.

This chain connects TRBV19 to TRBJ2-4; either TRBD1 or TRBD2 may fit D (5 bases each). This CDR3 has 14 residues. Germline values: CDR1 LNHDA, CDR2 SQIVND (reference sequence). The V gene lost 2 bases and the J gene lost 7 bases, with 12 bases spanning the gap. The CDR3 DNA sequence: TGTGCCAGTAGTATAACCCGAGGGACCAACATTCAGTACTTC. Amino acid sequence: CASSITRGTNIQYF.

This clonotype has more than one count but fewer than ten. This chain's CDR3 is CASRDPNSPLHF. CDR3 nucleotide sequence: TGTGCCAGCCGGGATCCTAATTCACCCCTCCACTTT. This chain connects TRBV28 to TRBJ1-6; D is ambiguous. Germline CDR1 and CDR2: MDHEN and SYDVKM. The CDR3 is 12 amino acids. Trimming took off 8 bases at V and 6 bases at J, with 8 bases between the two ends.

This clonotype was seen only a few times. J is TRBJ1-5 and V is TRBV10-2; D gene ambiguous. Germline CDR1 and CDR2: WSHSY and SAAADI. The CDR3 extends over 16 amino acids. The V end was cut by 0 bases, the J end by 5 bases, with 14 bases between. The CDR3 coding sequence is TGCGCCAGCAGTGAGTCTGAACTCACAGCGGATCAGCCCCAGCATTTT. It is translated as CASSESELTADQPQHF.

This clonotype was counted many times. This chain connects TRBV7-9 to TRBJ2-2; the D is unclear. V lost 3 bases to trimming and J lost 5 bases, with 13 bases between them. Germline V lookup: CDR1 SEHNR, CDR2 FQNEAQ (reference sequence). CDR3 length: 15 residues. The CDR3 loop is CASSFGLDRTGELFF. As DNA, the CDR3 is TGTGCCAGCAGCTTTGGGTTGGATAGAACCGGGGAGCTGTTTTTT. Complete variable domain (other parts from reference TRBV7-9 and TRBJ2-2): DTGVSQNPRHKITKRGQNVTFRCDPISEHNRLYWYRQTLGQGPEFLTYFQNEAQLEKSRLLSDRFSAERPKGSFSTLEIQRTEQGDSAMYLCASSFGLDRTGELFFGEGSRLTVL.

This clonotype was seen a few times. The CDR3 protein is CSAFGQSSYNEQFF. As DNA, the CDR3 is TGCAGTGCCTTCGGACAGAGCTCCTACAATGAGCAGTTCTTC. The chain recombines TRBV20-1 with TRBJ2-1; TRBD1 is a possible D gene (6 bases). The CDR3 loop spans 14 amino acids. The germline V gene encodes CDR1 DFQATT and CDR2 SNEGSKA (reference sequence). V lost 6 bases, J lost 0 bases, and 12 bases lay in between.

This clonotype was seen ten or more times. The CDR3 DNA follows: TGCGCCAGCAGCTCAGACAGGGGGCGAGGTGAAAAACTGTTTTTT. Protein: CASSSDRGRGEKLFF. This sequence joins TRBV4-3 and TRBJ1-4; TRBD1 matches at 10 bases. The V segment lost 5 bases and the J segment 7 bases; nucleotides outside the gene matches: 7. Germline loops: CDR1 LGHNA, CDR2 YSLEER. The CDR3 sequence is 15 residues long.

There are a few counts of this clonotype. V gene TRBV12-3 or TRBV12-4 combines with J gene TRBJ2-1; no clear D. The CDR3 runs 17 residues. Trimming removed 3 bases at V and 0 bases at J, with 15 bases between. The DNA of the CDR3 is TGTGCCAGCAGTTTTAATACACTGGCGAGCTCCTACAATGAGCAGTTCTTC. This gives the protein CASSFNTLASSYNEQFF.

This clonotype has only a few counts. The chain joins TRBV6-5 to TRBJ2-2; 9 positions match TRBD2. Losses at the gene ends were 5 bases for V and 10 bases for J; bases not matched to a gene: 2. CDR1 and CDR2 from the germline V gene are MNHEY and SVGAGI. The CDR3 is made up of 12 amino acids. CDR3 nucleotide sequence: TGTGCCAGCAGTCGCGGGAGGGAGGAGCTGTTTTTT. As protein: CASSRGREELFF.

The V call is TRBV29-1, the J call TRBJ2-1, with 8 bases fitting TRBD2. Germline V gene lookup returns CDR1 SQVTM and CDR2 ANQGSEA. V dropped 6 bases and J dropped 7; count of bases not matched to a gene: 14. CDR3 length: 15 amino acids. The CDR3 nucleotides are TGCAGCGTCTTAATGACTAGCGTCAGAGCGAATGAGCAGTTCTTC. Its translation: CSVLMTSVRANEQFF.

This clonotype was recorded many times. J is TRBJ2-1 and V is TRBV7-2; 7 bases align to TRBD2. V lost 5 bases to trimming and J lost 8 bases; unmatched junction nucleotides: 9. The CDR3 is 14 amino acids. CDR1 and CDR2 (germline): SGHTA, FQGNSA. The CDR3 region has the DNA TGTGCCAGCAGCCTCCGGACTAGTTTAGATGAGCAGTTCTTC. Its protein product is CASSLRTSLDEQFF. Full variable domain (rest looked up from reference TRBV7-2 and TRBJ2-1): GAGVSQSPSNKVTEKGKDVELRCDPISGHTALYWYRQSLGQGLEFLIYFQGNSAPDKSGLPSDRFSAERTGGSVSTLTIQRTQQEDSAVYLCASSLRTSLDEQFFGPGTRLTVL.

This clonotype was observed many times. The rearrangement joins TRBV11-2 to TRBJ2-2; TRBD2 aligns across 9 bases. This CDR3 comprises 15 residues. CDR1 and CDR2 (germline): SGHAT, FQNNGV. Unmatched junction bases numbered 7, after V lost 5 bases and J lost 6 bases. The CDR3 protein is CASSPAGGYAGELFF. The CDR3 nucleotides read TGTGCCAGCAGCCCAGCGGGAGGATACGCCGGGGAGCTGTTTTTT.

There are many counts of this clonotype. The V call is TRBV18, the J call TRBJ2-2; 9 bases match TRBD2. V shed 6 bases, J shed 1 base, and the junction held 3 bases outside the gene matches. The CDR3 runs 15 residues. CDR1 and CDR2 from the germline V gene are KGHSH and LQKENI. In nucleotides, the CDR3 is TGTGCCAGCTCGACGACTAGCGGGAACACCGGGGAGCTGTTTTTT. It is translated as CASSTTSGNTGELFF. The complete variable domain, with remaining parts taken from reference TRBV18 and TRBJ2-2, reads NAGVMQNPRHLVRRRGQEARLRCSPMKGHSHVYWYRQLPEEGLKFMVYLQKENIIDESGMPKERFSAEFPKEGPSILRIQQVVRGDSAAYFCASSTTSGNTGELFFGEGSRLTVL.

CDR3 residues: CASSPPGTGVYTIYF. The DNA for the CDR3 is TGTGCCAGCTCACCACCCGGGACAGGGGTTTACACCATATATTTT. The V and J genes are TRBV18 and TRBJ1-3; TRBD1 matches at 10 bases. The CDR3 has 15 amino acids. Trimming cost V 0 bases and J 8 bases; bases outside gene matches: 4. Germline assignment: CDR1 KGHSH and CDR2 LQKENI.

This clonotype was picked up a small number of times. V gene TRBV12-3 or TRBV12-4 combines with J gene TRBJ1-3; no reliable D call. V lost 8 bases, J lost 0 bases, and 14 bases lay in between. The CDR3 is 15 residues long. CDR3 residues: CASDSYGISGNTIYF. Here the CDR3 DNA reads TGTGCCAGCGACTCTTACGGGATCTCTGGAAACACCATATATTTT.

V gene TRBV4-1 combines with J gene TRBJ2-3, with a weak D call TRBD2 (6 bases). The germline V and J ends were trimmed by 0 bases and 1 base, with 14 bases remaining between them. Per the germline V gene, CDR1 is MGHRA and CDR2 is YSYEKL. The CDR3 has 17 residues. Here the CDR3 reads CASSQDRGTYGTDTQYF. In DNA form, the CDR3 reads TGCGCCAGCAGCCAAGATCGGGGGACCTACGGCACAGATACGCAGTATTTT.